This paragraph reports one T cell receptor (beta chain). Clones were read by immunoSEQ multiplex PCR, and TCRdb kept only the in-frame ones, dropping some. The table lists around 250,000 clones, around 89% of them singletons. These data are taken from a study of blood T cell repertoires in COVID-19. Study background: COVID-19 samples, acute and convalescent, were from the United States, Italy and Spain. The analysed material was cDNA or gDNA that came from T cells, B-cell-depleted T cells, or PBMCs.

The sequencing sample was made of PBMCs or T cells enriched from blood (not recorded which). The receptor's source is a woman aged 40 to 50 with acute COVID-19.

The CDR3 bases are TGCGCCAGCAGCTTGGGCCGGGGGGGCTCTGGAAACACCATATATTTT. Amino acids: CASSLGRGGSGNTIYF. The rearrangement links TRBV5-1 to TRBJ1-3; possible D gene TRBD1, 5 bases. V dropped 0 bases and J dropped 0 bases, with 10 bases sitting between them. The germline CDR1 and CDR2 sequences are SGHRS and YFSETQ. The CDR3 loop spans 16 amino acids.